This paragraph covers one T cell receptor (beta chain) sequence. The sample belongs to a study of blood T cell repertoires in COVID-19. Study summary: The cDNA or gDNA used as material had been derived from T cells, B-cell-depleted T cells, or PBMCs.

Original methodology: Quantification of nucleated cells was approximated via reference gene primer amplification. TCRdb's table, derived via immunoSEQ multiplex PCR, lists solely in-frame clones and lacks some. The DNA gave D and trimming, while V, J and clone size come from that table. The sample includes under 250,000 clones, more than 80% of them seen just once. Seattle enrolled patients during active infection and tracked them longitudinally. Per germline, CDR1 SGHRS and CDR2 YFSETQ. This CDR3 contains 16 residues. The J segment lost 6 bases and the V segment lost 4 bases, leaving 11 bases of the junction unmatched.

The source is a man aged 25-40 years with COVID-19, enrolled during active disease. Specimen: peripheral blood. V is TRBV5-1 and J is TRBJ1-4, with 8 bases lining up with TRBD1. In DNA, the CDR3 is TGCGCCAGCAGCCCGGGACAGGCCAGGGCCCATGAAAAACTGTTTTTT. Translated: CASSPGQARAHEKLFF.